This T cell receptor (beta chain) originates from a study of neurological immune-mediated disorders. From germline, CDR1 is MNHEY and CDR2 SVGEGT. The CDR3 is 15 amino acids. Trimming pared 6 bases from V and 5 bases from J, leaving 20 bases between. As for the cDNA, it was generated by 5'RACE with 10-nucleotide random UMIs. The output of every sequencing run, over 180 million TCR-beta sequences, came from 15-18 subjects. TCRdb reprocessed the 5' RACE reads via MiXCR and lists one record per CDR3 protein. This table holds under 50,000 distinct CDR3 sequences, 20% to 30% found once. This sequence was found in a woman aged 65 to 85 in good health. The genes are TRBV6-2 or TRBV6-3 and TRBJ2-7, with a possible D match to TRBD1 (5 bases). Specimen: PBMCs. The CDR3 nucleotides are TGTGCCAGCAGCCCCTCTGAAGGAGAAGGGGACGAGCAGTACTTC. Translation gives CASSPSEGEGDEQYF.